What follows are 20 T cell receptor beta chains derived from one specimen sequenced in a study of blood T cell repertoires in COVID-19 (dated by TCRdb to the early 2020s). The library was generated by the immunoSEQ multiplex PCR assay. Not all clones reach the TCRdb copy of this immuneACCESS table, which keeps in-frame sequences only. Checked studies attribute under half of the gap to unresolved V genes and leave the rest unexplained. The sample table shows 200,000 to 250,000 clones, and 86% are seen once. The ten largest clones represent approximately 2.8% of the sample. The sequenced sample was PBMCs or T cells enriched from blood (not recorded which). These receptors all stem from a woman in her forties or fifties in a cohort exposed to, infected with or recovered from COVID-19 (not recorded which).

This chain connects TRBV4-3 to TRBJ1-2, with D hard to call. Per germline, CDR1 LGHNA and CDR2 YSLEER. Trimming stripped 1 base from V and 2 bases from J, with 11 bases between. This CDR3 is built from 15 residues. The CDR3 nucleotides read TGCGCCAGCAGCCAAGCGCAGTACCCGAACTATGGCTACACCTTC. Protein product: CASSQAQYPNYGYTF.

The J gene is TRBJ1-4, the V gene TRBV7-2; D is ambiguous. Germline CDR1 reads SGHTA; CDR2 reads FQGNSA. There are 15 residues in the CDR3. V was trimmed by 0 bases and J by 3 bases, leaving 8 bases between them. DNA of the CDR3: TGTGCCAGCAGCTTAGCAGCGGGCCCTAATGAAAAACTGTTTTTT. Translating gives CASSLAAGPNEKLFF. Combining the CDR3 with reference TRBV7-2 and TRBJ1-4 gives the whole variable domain GAGVSQSPSNKVTEKGKDVELRCDPISGHTALYWYRQSLGQGLEFLIYFQGNSAPDKSGLPSDRFSAERTGGSVSTLTIQRTQQEDSAVYLCASSLAAGPNEKLFFGSGTQLSVL.

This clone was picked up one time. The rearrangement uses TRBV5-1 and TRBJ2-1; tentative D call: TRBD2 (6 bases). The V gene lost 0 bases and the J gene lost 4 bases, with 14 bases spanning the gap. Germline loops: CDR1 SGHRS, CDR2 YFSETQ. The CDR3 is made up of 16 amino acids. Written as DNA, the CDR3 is TGCGCCAGCAGCTTGGAGACGGGGGTGCGGTACAATGAGCAGTTCTTC. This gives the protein CASSLETGVRYNEQFF.

The CDR3 here is CASQGGYGYTF. The CDR3 bases are TGTGCCTCACAGGGCGGCTATGGCTACACCTTC. The chain uses TRBV2 and TRBJ1-2, with D possibly being TRBD1 (6 bases). Trimming removed 11 bases from V and 4 bases from J, with 11 bases in between. CDR1 SNHLY and CDR2 FYNNEI come from the germline V gene. The length of the CDR3 is 11 residues. The whole variable domain, remainder taken from reference TRBV2 and TRBJ1-2, is EPEVTQTPSHQVTQMGQEVILRCVPISNHLYFYWYRQILGQKVEFLVSFYNNEISEKSEIFDDQFSVERPDGSNFTLKIRSTKLEDSAMYFCASQGGYGYTFGSGTRLTVV.

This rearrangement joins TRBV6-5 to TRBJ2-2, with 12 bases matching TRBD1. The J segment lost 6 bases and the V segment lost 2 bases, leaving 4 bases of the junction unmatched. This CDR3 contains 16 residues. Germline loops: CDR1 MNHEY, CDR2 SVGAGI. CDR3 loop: CASSYRDRGLAGELFF. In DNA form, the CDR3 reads TGTGCCAGCAGTTACAGGGACAGGGGGCTTGCCGGGGAGCTGTTTTTT.

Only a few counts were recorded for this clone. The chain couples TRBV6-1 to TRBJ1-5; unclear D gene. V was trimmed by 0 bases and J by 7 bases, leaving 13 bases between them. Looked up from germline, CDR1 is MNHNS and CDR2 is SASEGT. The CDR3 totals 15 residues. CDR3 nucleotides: TGTGCCAGCAGTGAAGCGGGTGGTCAGGCCCAGCCCCAGCATTTT. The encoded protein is CASSEAGGQAQPQHF.

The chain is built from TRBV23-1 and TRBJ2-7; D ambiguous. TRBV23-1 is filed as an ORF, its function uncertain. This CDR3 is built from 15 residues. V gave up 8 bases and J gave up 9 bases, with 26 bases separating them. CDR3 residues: CASPSPPSTRFGQYF. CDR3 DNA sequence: TGCGCCAGCCCGAGTCCACCGTCTACGAGGTTCGGGCAGTACTTC.

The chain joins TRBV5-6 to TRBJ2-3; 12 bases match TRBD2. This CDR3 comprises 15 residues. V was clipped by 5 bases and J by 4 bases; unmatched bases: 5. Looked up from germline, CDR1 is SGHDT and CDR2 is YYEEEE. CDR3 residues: CASSPSGGAADTQYF. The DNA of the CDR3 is TGTGCCAGCAGTCCTAGCGGGGGGGCCGCAGATACGCAGTATTTT.

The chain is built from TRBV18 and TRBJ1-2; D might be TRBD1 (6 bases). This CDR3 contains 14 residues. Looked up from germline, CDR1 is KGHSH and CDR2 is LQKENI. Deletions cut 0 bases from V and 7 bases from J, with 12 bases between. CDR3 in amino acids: CASSPPLRDTGYTF. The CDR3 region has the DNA TGTGCCAGCTCACCACCATTGAGGGACACTGGCTACACCTTC.

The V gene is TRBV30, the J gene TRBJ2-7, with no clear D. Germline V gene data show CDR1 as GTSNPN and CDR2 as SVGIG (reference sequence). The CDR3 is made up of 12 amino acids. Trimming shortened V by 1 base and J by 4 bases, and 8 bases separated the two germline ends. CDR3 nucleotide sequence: TGTGCCTGGAGTGGGCTCGGGTACGAGCAGTACTTC. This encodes CAWSGLGYEQYF.

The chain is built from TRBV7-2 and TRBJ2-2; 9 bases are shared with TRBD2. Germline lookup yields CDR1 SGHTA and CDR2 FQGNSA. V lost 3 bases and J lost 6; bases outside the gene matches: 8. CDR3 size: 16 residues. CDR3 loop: CASSFVGGGAAGELFF. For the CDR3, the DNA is TGTGCCAGCAGCTTTGTTGGCGGGGGGGCGGCCGGGGAGCTGTTTTTT. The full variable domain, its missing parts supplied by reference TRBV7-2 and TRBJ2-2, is GAGVSQSPSNKVTEKGKDVELRCDPISGHTALYWYRQSLGQGLEFLIYFQGNSAPDKSGLPSDRFSAERTGGSVSTLTIQRTQQEDSAVYLCASSFVGGGAAGELFFGEGSRLTVL.

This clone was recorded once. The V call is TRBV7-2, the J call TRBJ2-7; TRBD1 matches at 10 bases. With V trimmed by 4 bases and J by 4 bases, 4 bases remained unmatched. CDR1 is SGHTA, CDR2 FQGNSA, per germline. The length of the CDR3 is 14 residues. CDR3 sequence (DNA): TGTGCCAGCAGCTCCGGGACAGGGGCATACGAGCAGTACTTC. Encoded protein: CASSSGTGAYEQYF.

In DNA, the CDR3 is TGCGCCAGCAGAGAGACGGGGGGACCAGCCTACGAGCAGTACTTC. It codes for CASRETGGPAYEQYF. J is TRBJ2-7 and V is TRBV5-1, with 7 bases lining up with TRBD2. The germline gives CDR1 SGHRS, CDR2 YFSETQ. Losses at the gene ends were 5 bases for V and 2 bases for J; bases not matched to a gene: 10. This CDR3 has 15 amino acids.

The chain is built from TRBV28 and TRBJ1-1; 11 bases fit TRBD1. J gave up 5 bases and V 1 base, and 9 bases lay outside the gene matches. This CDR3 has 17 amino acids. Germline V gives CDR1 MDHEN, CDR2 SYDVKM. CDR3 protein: CASSLSWTGGGSTEAFF. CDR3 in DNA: TGTGCCAGCAGTTTATCGTGGACAGGGGGCGGGAGTACTGAAGCTTTCTTT.

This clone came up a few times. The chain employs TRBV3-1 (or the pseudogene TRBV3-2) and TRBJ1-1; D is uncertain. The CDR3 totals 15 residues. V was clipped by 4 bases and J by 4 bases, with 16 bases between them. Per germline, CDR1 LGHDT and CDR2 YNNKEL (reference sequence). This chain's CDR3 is CASSPRSSRPTEAFF. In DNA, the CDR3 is TGTGCCAGCAGCCCTAGGAGTAGCAGACCCACTGAAGCTTTCTTT.

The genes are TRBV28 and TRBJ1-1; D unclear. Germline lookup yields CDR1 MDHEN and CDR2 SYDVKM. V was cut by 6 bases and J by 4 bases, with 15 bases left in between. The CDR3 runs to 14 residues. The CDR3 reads CASRAAGFSTEAFF. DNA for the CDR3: TGTGCCAGCAGAGCGGCCGGGTTTAGCACTGAAGCTTTCTTT.

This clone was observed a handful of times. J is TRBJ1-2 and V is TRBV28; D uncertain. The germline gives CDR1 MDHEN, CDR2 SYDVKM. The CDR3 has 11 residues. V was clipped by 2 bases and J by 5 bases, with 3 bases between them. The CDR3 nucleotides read TGTGCCAGCAGTTTACAGTATGGCTACACCTTC. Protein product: CASSLQYGYTF.

CDR3 sequence reads: CASSQGPKETQYF. The CDR3 DNA sequence: TGTGCCAGTAGTCAGGGCCCTAAAGAGACCCAGTACTTC. The genes are TRBV19 and TRBJ2-5; D is possibly TRBD1 (5 bases). CDR1 is LNHDA and CDR2 is SQIVND in the germline V gene (reference sequence). Deletions cut 5 bases from V and 3 bases from J, with 10 bases between. The CDR3 is 13 residues long.

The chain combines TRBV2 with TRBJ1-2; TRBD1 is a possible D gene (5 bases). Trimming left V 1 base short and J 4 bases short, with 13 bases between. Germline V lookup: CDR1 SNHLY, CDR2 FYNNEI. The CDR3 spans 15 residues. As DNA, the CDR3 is TGTGCCAGCAGTGAAGGACAGACTGGTCTCTATGGCTACACCTTC. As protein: CASSEGQTGLYGYTF.

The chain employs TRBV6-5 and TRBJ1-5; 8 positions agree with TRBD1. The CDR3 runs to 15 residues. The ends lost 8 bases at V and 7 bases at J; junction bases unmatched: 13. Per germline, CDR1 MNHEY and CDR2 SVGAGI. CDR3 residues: CASLLNRQGKQPQHF. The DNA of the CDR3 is TGTGCCAGCCTATTAAACCGACAGGGGAAGCAGCCCCAGCATTTT.